This T cell receptor beta chain was profiled in a study of blood T cells in healthy people across ages. Study-level points and caveats: Higher diversity, along with more naive CD4+ cells, distinguished long-lived donors from aged donors.

Primed by a sample-barcoded 5' primer and a J-beta primer mix, a second PCR proceeded for 7 to 11 cycles. Each sample provided no less than 2.5 million CDR3-containing paired-end reads. Using its own MiXCR run on the 5' RACE reads, TCRdb lists one record per CDR3 protein. The table includes more than 1,400,000 distinct CDR3 sequences, approximately 38% detected once. With 7 bases removed from V and 4 bases from J, the gap between germline ends came to 13 bases. CDR3 size: 12 residues. Germline V gives CDR1 SQVTM, CDR2 ANQGSEA. Comment on this clonotype: Its antigen is undetermined.

The chain carries TRBV29-1 and TRBJ1-2, with D hard to call. The sample was blood. The receptor comes from a woman aged 18 to 35 in good health. As DNA, the CDR3 is TGCAGCGGAACCGTTGGCACCTATGGCTACACCTTC. It is translated as CSGTVGTYGYTF.